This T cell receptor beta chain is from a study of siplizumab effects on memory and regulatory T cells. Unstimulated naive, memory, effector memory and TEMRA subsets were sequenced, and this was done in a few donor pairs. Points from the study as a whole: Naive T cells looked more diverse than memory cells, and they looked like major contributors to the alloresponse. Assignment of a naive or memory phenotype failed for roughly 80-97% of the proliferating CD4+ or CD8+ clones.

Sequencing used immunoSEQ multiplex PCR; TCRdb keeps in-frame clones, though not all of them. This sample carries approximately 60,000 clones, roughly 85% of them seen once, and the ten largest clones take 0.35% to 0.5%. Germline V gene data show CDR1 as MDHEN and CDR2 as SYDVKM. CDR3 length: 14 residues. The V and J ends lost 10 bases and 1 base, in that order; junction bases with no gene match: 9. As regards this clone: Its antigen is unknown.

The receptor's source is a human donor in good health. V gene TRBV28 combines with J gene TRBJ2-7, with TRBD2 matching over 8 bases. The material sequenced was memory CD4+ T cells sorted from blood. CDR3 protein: CATVRSGGSYEQYF. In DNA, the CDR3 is TGTGCCACGGTTCGAAGCGGGGGTTCCTACGAGCAGTACTTC.